The clone carrying this TCR beta chain showed up many times. The data stem from a study of T cells after yellow fever vaccination. From germline, CDR1 is SGHTA and CDR2 FQGNSA. Losses at the gene ends were 4 bases for V and 7 bases for J; bases not matched to a gene: 10. The CDR3 spans 17 residues. TCRdb recomputed calls from the 5' RACE reads with MiXCR, one row per CDR3 protein. The sample lists some 32,000 distinct CDR3 sequences, approximately 4.4% seen once, with 35% to 50% in the top ten. This chain uses TRBV7-2 with TRBJ2-1; 13 positions match TRBD2. This sequence originates from a man in his thirties or forties who received the YFV17D yellow fever vaccine. This specimen was CD8+ T cells sorted from PBMCs, taken 5 days after the yellow fever booster vaccination. In DNA, the CDR3 is TGTGCCAGCAGCTACCTCACCGGGACTAGCGGGATGAATGAGCAGTTCTTC. Its translation is CASSYLTGTSGMNEQFF.